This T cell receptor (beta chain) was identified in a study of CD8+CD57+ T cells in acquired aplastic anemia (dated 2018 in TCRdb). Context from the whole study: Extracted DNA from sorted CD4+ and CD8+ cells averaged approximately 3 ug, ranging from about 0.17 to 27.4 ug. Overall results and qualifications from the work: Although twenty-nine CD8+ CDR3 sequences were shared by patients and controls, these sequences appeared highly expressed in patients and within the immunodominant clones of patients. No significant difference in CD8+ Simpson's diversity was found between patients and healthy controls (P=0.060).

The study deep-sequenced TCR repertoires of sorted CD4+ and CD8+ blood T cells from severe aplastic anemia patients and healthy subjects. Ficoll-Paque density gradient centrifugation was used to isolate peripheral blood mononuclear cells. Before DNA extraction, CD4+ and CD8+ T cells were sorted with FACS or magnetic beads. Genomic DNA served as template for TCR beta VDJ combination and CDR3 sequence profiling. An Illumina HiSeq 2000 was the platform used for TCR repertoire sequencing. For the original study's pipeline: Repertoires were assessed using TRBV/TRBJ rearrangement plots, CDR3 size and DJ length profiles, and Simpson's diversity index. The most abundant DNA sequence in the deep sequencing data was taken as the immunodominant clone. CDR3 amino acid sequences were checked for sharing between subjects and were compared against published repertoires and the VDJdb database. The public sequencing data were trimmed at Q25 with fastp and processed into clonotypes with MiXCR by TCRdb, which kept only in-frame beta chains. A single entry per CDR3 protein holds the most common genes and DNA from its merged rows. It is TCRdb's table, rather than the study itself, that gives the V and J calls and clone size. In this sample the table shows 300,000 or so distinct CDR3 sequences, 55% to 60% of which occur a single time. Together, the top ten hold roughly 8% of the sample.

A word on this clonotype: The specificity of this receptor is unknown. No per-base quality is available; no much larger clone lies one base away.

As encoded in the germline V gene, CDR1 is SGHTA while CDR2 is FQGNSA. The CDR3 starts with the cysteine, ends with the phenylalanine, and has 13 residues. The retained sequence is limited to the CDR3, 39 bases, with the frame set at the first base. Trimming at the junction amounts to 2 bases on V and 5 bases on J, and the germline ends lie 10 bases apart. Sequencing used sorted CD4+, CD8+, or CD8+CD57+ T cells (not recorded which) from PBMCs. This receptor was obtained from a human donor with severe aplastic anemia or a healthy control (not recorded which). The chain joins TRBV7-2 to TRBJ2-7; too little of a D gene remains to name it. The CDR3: CASSLTFRDEQYF. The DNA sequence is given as TGTGCCAGCAGCTTAACCTTCCGCGACGAGCAGTACTTC.